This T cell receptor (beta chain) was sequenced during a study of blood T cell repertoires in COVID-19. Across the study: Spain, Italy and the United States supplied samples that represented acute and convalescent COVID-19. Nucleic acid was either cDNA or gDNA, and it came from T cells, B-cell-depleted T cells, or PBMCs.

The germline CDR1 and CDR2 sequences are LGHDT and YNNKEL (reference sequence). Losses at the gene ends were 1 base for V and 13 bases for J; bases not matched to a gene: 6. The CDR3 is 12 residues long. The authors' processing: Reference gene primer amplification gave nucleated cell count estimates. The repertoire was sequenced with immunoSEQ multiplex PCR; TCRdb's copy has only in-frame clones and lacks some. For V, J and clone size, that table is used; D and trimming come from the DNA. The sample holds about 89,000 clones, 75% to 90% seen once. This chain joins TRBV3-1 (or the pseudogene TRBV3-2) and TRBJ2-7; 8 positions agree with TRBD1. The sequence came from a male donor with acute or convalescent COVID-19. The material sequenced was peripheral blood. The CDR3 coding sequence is TGTGCCAGCAGCCAAGTTGGGGGACAGGTATACTTC. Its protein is CASSQVGGQVYF.